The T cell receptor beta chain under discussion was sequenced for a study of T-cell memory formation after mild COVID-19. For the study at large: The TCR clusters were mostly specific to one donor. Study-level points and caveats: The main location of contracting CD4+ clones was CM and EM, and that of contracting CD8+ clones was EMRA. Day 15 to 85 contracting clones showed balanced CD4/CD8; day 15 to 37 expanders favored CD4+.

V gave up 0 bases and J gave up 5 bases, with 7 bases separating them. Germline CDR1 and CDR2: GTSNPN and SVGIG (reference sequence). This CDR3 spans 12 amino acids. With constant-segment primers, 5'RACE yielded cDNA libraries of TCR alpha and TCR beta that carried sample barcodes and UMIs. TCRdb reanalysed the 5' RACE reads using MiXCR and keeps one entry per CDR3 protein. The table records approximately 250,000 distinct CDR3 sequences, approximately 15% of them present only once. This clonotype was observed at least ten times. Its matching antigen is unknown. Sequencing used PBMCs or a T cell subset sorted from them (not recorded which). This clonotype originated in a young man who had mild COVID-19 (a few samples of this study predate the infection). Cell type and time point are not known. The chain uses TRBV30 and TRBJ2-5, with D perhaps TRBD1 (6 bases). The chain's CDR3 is CAWSVQGETQYF. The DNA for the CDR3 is TGTGCCTGGAGTGTACAGGGTGAGACCCAGTACTTC.